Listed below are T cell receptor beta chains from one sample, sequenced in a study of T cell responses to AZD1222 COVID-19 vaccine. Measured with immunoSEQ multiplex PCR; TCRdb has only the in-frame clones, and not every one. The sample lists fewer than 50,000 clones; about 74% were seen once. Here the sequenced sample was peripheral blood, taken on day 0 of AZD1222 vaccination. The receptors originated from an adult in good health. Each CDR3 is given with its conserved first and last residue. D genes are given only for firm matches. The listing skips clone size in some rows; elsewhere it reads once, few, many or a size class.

CASSLAAGSYNEQFF	TGTGCCAGCAGCTTAGCAGCGGGGAGCTACAATGAGCAGTTCTTC	.	TRBV7-9	TRBJ2-1	15	TRBD2
CATSDPGTGAGNTIYF	TGTGCCACCAGTGACCCCGGGACAGGGGCTGGAAACACCATATATTTT	few	TRBV24-1	TRBJ1-3	16	TRBD1
CASRRGKGADTQYF	TGTGCCAGCAGAAGGGGAAAGGGGGCAGATACGCAGTATTTT	.	TRBV6-6	TRBJ2-3	14	.
CASSFYRTGGTVNTEAFF	TGTGCCAGCAGTTTTTACCGGACAGGGGGAACGGTGAACACTGAAGCTTTCTTT	.	TRBV27	TRBJ1-1	18	TRBD1
CASSLERGRNYGYTF	TGCGCCAGCAGCTTGGAAAGGGGGCGAAACTATGGCTACACCTTC	.	TRBV5-1	TRBJ1-2	15	TRBD1
CASSLGRTNTEAFF	TGTGCCAGCAGCTTGGGACGGACGAACACTGAAGCTTTCTTT	.	TRBV21-1	TRBJ1-1	14	.
CASRAGGGNTIYF	TGTGCCAGCAGGGCAGGGGGTGGAAACACCATATATTTT	.	TRBV5-6	TRBJ1-3	13	TRBD1
CASSEVSGQGSGDTQYF	TGTGCCAGCAGTGAAGTTTCTGGACAGGGGTCGGGGGATACGCAGTATTTT	once	TRBV6-1	TRBJ2-3	17	TRBD1
CTSSLGQPERGNQPQHF	TGCACCAGCAGCCTAGGCCAGCCAGAAAGGGGCAATCAGCCCCAGCATTTT	.	TRBV1	TRBJ1-5	17	.
CASSIGAGGTDSAKNIQYF	TGTGCCAGTAGTATAGGGGCAGGGGGTACGGATTCGGCCAAAAACATTCAGTACTTC	.	TRBV19	TRBJ2-4	19	TRBD1
CASEVGGYNSPLHF	TGTGCCAGCGAAGTTGGGGGTTATAATTCACCCCTCCACTTT	once	TRBV7-2	TRBJ1-6	14	.
CASSQESWAFF	TGCGCCAGCAGCCAGGAATCTTGGGCTTTCTTT	.	TRBV4-1	TRBJ1-1	11	.
CASYPPGALRTDTQYF	TGTGCCAGCTATCCCCCAGGGGCACTTCGCACAGATACGCAGTATTTT	.	TRBV28	TRBJ2-3	16	.
CASSIGTGFNEKLFF	TGTGCCAGCAGCATAGGCACGGGGTTTAATGAAAAACTGTTTTTT	once	TRBV7-2	TRBJ1-4	15	.
CASSLLGANSGNTIYF	TGTGCCAGCAGTTTGTTAGGGGCGAACTCTGGAAACACCATATATTTT	.	TRBV28	TRBJ1-3	16	.
CASSLESGPGNTIYF	TGCGCCAGCAGCTTGGAGTCAGGGCCAGGAAACACCATATATTTT	.	TRBV5-1	TRBJ1-3	15	.
CASSPTSSNANEKLFF	TGCGCCAGCAGCCCTACCTCGAGCAACGCTAATGAAAAACTGTTTTTT	.	TRBV5-1	TRBJ1-4	16	.
CASRTGTGELFF	TGCGCCAGCAGAACAGGTACCGGGGAGCTGTTTTTT	.	TRBV10-2	TRBJ2-2	12	.
CASSYSRGFTYEQYF	TGTGCCAGCAGTTACTCTAGGGGGTTTACCTACGAGCAGTACTTC	.	TRBV6-2/TRBV6-3	TRBJ2-7	15	.
CASSPPGFTEAFF	TGTGCCAGCAGTCCCCCGGGGTTCACTGAAGCTTTCTTT	.	TRBV2	TRBJ1-1	13	.
CASSFVGQGNTGELFF	TGTGCCAGCAGTTTCGTCGGACAGGGAAACACCGGGGAGCTGTTTTTT	few	TRBV28	TRBJ2-2	16	TRBD1
CASSFGVTAGNTIYF	TGTGCCAGTAGTTTTGGAGTTACAGCTGGAAACACCATATATTTT	.	TRBV19	TRBJ1-3	15	.
CASSYTGLANEQFF	TGTGCCAGCAGTTACACCGGACTAGCCAATGAGCAGTTCTTC	.	TRBV6-2/TRBV6-3	TRBJ2-1	14	TRBD2
CSVEGDRGIAYNEQFF	TGCAGCGTTGAAGGCGATCGGGGGATCGCCTACAATGAGCAGTTCTTC	.	TRBV29-1	TRBJ2-1	16	.
CASSPLGGGTTDTQYF	TGTGCCAGCTCACCACTTGGAGGAGGAACCACAGATACGCAGTATTTT	.	TRBV18	TRBJ2-3	16	.
CASSFDSNQPQHF	TGTGCCAGCAGCTTCGATAGCAATCAGCCCCAGCATTTT	.	TRBV5-4	TRBJ1-5	13	.
CASSYQGFANEKLFF	TGTGCCAGCAGTTACCAAGGGTTCGCTAATGAAAAACTGTTTTTT	.	TRBV28	TRBJ1-4	15	.
CASSLLGTNTEAFF	TGTGCCAGCAGCTTACTGGGAACGAACACTGAAGCTTTCTTT	.	TRBV11-3	TRBJ1-1	14	.
CASSWRQGANEKLFF	TGCGCCAGCAGCTGGAGACAGGGGGCTAATGAAAAACTGTTTTTT	.	TRBV5-1	TRBJ1-4	15	TRBD1
CASSGGTSGGARNEQFF	TGTGCCAGCAGTGGAGGGACTAGCGGGGGGGCACGTAATGAGCAGTTCTTC	.	TRBV6-1	TRBJ2-1	17	TRBD2
CASSPVGGAKNIQYF	TGCGCCAGCAGCCCCGTCGGGGGAGCCAAAAACATTCAGTACTTC	.	TRBV5-1	TRBJ2-4	15	.
CASSLRVDINQPQHF	TGTGCCAGCAGTTTAAGAGTGGACATCAATCAGCCCCAGCATTTT	few	TRBV28	TRBJ1-5	15	.
CASSSGTGFAEAFF	TGTGCCAGCAGCTCCGGGACAGGGTTCGCTGAAGCTTTCTTT	.	TRBV3-1/TRBV3-2	TRBJ1-1	14	TRBD1
CASSSSKGLAGVGEQFF	TGTGCCAGCAGCTCATCCAAAGGACTAGCGGGAGTAGGTGAGCAGTTCTTC	.	TRBV7-9	TRBJ2-1	17	TRBD2
CASTIIRVSGTGELFF	TGTGCCAGCACTATAATCCGGGTATCGGGCACCGGGGAGCTGTTTTTT	.	TRBV28	TRBJ2-2	16	.
CSVPKGGPLNNEQFF	TGCAGCGTCCCGAAGGGGGGCCCCCTGAACAATGAGCAGTTCTTC	.	TRBV29-1	TRBJ2-1	15	.
CASSSDRNSPLHF	TGTGCCAGCAGTTCCGACCGAAATTCACCCCTCCACTTT	.	TRBV12-3/TRBV12-4	TRBJ1-6	13	.
CSARQTLYTEAFF	TGCAGCGCCCGCCAGACCCTGTACACTGAAGCTTTCTTT	.	TRBV29-1	TRBJ1-1	13	.
CASSSIDATNEKLFF	TGTGCCAGTAGTTCCATTGATGCAACTAATGAAAAACTGTTTTTT	.	TRBV19	TRBJ1-4	15	.
CAIALRDRVNQPQHF	TGTGCCATCGCCCTACGGGACAGGGTTAATCAGCCCCAGCATTTT	.	TRBV25-1	TRBJ1-5	15	TRBD1
CASTRGWSYEAFF	TGTGCCAGCACGAGGGGATGGTCGTATGAAGCTTTCTTT	.	TRBV7-2	TRBJ1-1	13	.
CASSRSGRLTYNEQFF	TGTGCCAGTAGCCGATCGGGCAGGTTGACCTACAATGAGCAGTTCTTC	.	TRBV19	TRBJ2-1	16	.
CVINGSGQGLNTEAFF	TGTGTCATCAATGGGTCTGGACAGGGACTGAACACTGAAGCTTTCTTT	.	TRBV28	TRBJ1-1	16	TRBD1
CASSAGTSGGNEQFF	TGCGCCAGCAGTGCCGGGACTAGCGGGGGGAATGAGCAGTTCTTC	.	TRBV10-1	TRBJ2-1	15	TRBD2
CATHPRGATEAFF	TGTGCCACCCACCCCAGGGGGGCCACTGAAGCTTTCTTT	.	TRBV6-5	TRBJ1-1	13	TRBD1
CASSPLTGALTEAFF	TGTGCCAGCTCACCACTGACAGGGGCACTCACTGAAGCTTTCTTT	.	TRBV18	TRBJ1-1	15	TRBD1
CASRKRGVAKNIQYF	TGTGCCAGCAGGAAAAGGGGGGTAGCCAAAAACATTCAGTACTTC	once	TRBV28	TRBJ2-4	15	.
CARSRGTSGGGSETQYF	TGTGCCCGCAGCCGGGGGACTAGCGGGGGAGGGTCCGAGACCCAGTACTTC	.	TRBV27	TRBJ2-5	17	TRBD2
CSASGDTQYF	TGCAGTGCTAGTGGGGATACGCAGTATTTT	.	TRBV20-1	TRBJ2-3	10	.
CSVSAGSNSGNTIYF	TGCAGCGTTTCCGCCGGGTCCAACTCTGGAAACACCATATATTTT	.	TRBV29-1	TRBJ1-3	15	.
CASSYPGQGAIGELFF	TGTGCCAGCAGTTACCCGGGACAGGGGGCAATCGGGGAGCTGTTTTTT	.	TRBV6-2/TRBV6-3	TRBJ2-2	16	TRBD1
CASSLTLRRGGTGELFF	TGTGCCAGCAGTTTAACTCTCCGGAGGGGAGGAACCGGGGAGCTGTTTTTT	.	TRBV28	TRBJ2-2	17	.
CASSYLAGDSYGYTF	TGTGCCAGCAGTTACCTAGCCGGGGACAGCTATGGCTACACCTTC	.	TRBV6-5	TRBJ1-2	15	TRBD1
CASSLSFAGGLLGGELFF	TGTGCCAGCAGTTTATCGTTCGCGGGGGGGCTTTTAGGCGGGGAGCTGTTTTTT	.	TRBV27	TRBJ2-2	18	TRBD2
CASKTQGNTEAFF	TGTGCCAGCAAGACACAGGGTAACACTGAAGCTTTCTTT	once	TRBV28	TRBJ1-1	13	.